What follows are 15 T cell receptor beta chains derived from one specimen sequenced in a study of immune evolution from preneoplasia to lung adenocarcinoma. The table came from immunoSEQ multiplex PCR; TCRdb's copy has only in-frame clones and leaves some out. Found here are some 6,300 clones, about 81% of them singletons; the top ten hold over 5%. Specimen: FFPE invasive lung adenocarcinoma tissue. These receptors all come from a person between 50 and 60 years old with lung adenocarcinoma.

The chain joins TRBV14 to TRBJ2-1; 8 bases are a match to TRBD1. V trimming: 4 bases; J trimming: 6 bases; junction bases outside the gene matches: 11. The CDR3 extends over 16 amino acids. Germline V gives CDR1 SGHDN, CDR2 FVKESK. The CDR3, as DNA: TGTGCCAGCAGCCTGCCCGGGACAGGAAATGTCAATGAGCAGTTCTTC. It is translated as CASSLPGTGNVNEQFF.

This clone has only a few counts. This CDR3 reads CASTQKGTAGTEAFF. CDR3 DNA: TGTGCCAGCACTCAAAAGGGGACAGCGGGGACTGAAGCTTTCTTT. V usage is TRBV6-6 and J usage is TRBJ1-1; TRBD1 aligns across 7 bases. The CDR3 runs 15 residues. After removal of 7 bases from V and 5 bases from J, the junction contained 13 bases not matched to a gene. From germline, CDR1 is MNHNY and CDR2 SVGAGI (reference sequence).

The rearrangement uses TRBV7-2 and TRBJ2-7, with D perhaps matching TRBD1 or TRBD2 (5 bases each). V lost 4 bases and J lost 3, with 13 bases in between. In germline, CDR1 is SGHTA, CDR2 FQGNSA. This CDR3 region has 14 residues. The CDR3 region is CASSWDGTVYEQYF. In nucleotides, the CDR3 is TGTGCCAGCAGCTGGGACGGGACGGTCTACGAGCAGTACTTC.

This clone was seen only a few times. The rearrangement uses TRBV11-1 and TRBJ2-3, with D maybe TRBD2 (6 bases). The CDR3 length is 16 residues. Per germline, CDR1 SGHAT and CDR2 FQDESV (reference sequence). Trimming took off 0 bases at V and 0 bases at J, with 10 bases between the two ends. CDR3 coding DNA: TGTGCCAGCAGCTTAGCTGCGGGACCAAGCACAGATACGCAGTATTTT. Translation: CASSLAAGPSTDTQYF.

V usage is TRBV19 and J usage is TRBJ2-2; TRBD1 matches at 7 bases. The CDR3 has 17 amino acids. The germline gives CDR1 LNHDA, CDR2 SQIVND (reference sequence). The J segment lost 0 bases and the V segment lost 1 base, leaving 5 bases of the junction unmatched. CDR3 amino acids: CASSIGRQGPNTGELFF. The CDR3, as DNA: TGTGCCAGTAGTATAGGGAGACAGGGACCGAACACCGGGGAGCTGTTTTTT. The entire variable domain, with the rest obtained from reference TRBV19 and TRBJ2-2, is as follows: DGGITQSPKYLFRKEGQNVTLSCEQNLNHDAMYWYRQDPGQGLRLIYYSQIVNDFQKGDIAEGYSVSREKKESFPLTVTSAQKNPTAFYLCASSIGRQGPNTGELFFGEGSRLTVL.

For the CDR3, the DNA is TGCGCCAGCAGTGAGTCGCGGGAAGGAGATGGCTACACCTTC. This sequence encodes CASSESREGDGYTF. The V gene is TRBV10-1, the J gene TRBJ1-2, with no clear D. Trimming took off 0 bases at V and 6 bases at J, with 11 bases between the two ends. Germline assignment: CDR1 WNHNN and CDR2 SYGVQD (reference sequence). There are 14 residues in the CDR3.

J is TRBJ1-1 and V is TRBV15; TRBD1 matches at 8 bases. The CDR3 spans 15 residues. Germline lookup yields CDR1 LNHNV and CDR2 YYDKDF (reference sequence). The ends lost 1 base at V and 2 bases at J; junction bases unmatched: 3. CDR3 sequence: CATSRGSGGNTEAFF. The CDR3 DNA is TGTGCCACCAGCAGAGGCTCAGGGGGCAACACTGAAGCTTTCTTT.

V and J are TRBV18 and TRBJ2-7, with 10 bases aligning to TRBD2. Germline V gene lookup returns CDR1 KGHSH and CDR2 LQKENI. Losses at the gene ends were 6 bases for V and 6 bases for J; bases not matched to a gene: 8. The CDR3 extends over 14 amino acids. The CDR3 protein is CASSPDLAGGEQYF. The CDR3 region has the DNA TGTGCCAGCTCCCCTGACTTAGCGGGAGGCGAGCAGTACTTC.

The genes are TRBV7-2 and TRBJ2-5; 12 positions match TRBD2. This CDR3 comprises 16 residues. V shed 1 base, J shed 4 bases, and the junction held 4 bases outside the gene matches. CDR1 SGHTA and CDR2 FQGNSA come from the germline V gene. This CDR3 is CASSLGTLAGGETQYF. The CDR3 bases are TGTGCCAGCAGCTTAGGGACACTAGCGGGAGGAGAGACCCAGTACTTC.

The chain recombines TRBV7-9 with TRBJ2-5; TRBD2 matches at 7 bases. Trimming cost V 1 base and J 4 bases; bases outside gene matches: 3. CDR1 and CDR2 from the germline V gene are SEHNR and FQNEAQ (reference sequence). This CDR3 has 14 amino acids. Here the CDR3 reads CASSLGTRGETQYF. The CDR3 region has the DNA TGTGCCAGCAGCTTAGGGACTAGAGGAGAGACCCAGTACTTC.

V and J are TRBV18 and TRBJ2-3, with D maybe TRBD1 (6 bases). Trimming shortened V by 0 bases and J by 0 bases, and 10 bases separated the two germline ends. The germline V gene encodes CDR1 KGHSH and CDR2 LQKENI. This CDR3 is 16 amino acids long. The CDR3 spells CASSPPSGASTDTQYF. CDR3 in DNA: TGTGCCAGCTCACCACCGTCAGGGGCTAGCACAGATACGCAGTATTTT. The full variable domain, rest sourced from reference TRBV18 and TRBJ2-3, is NAGVMQNPRHLVRRRGQEARLRCSPMKGHSHVYWYRQLPEEGLKFMVYLQKENIIDESGMPKERFSAEFPKEGPSILRIQQVVRGDSAAYFCASSPPSGASTDTQYFGPGTRLTVL.

The chain couples TRBV1 to TRBJ1-1. TRBV1 is a listed pseudogene. The CDR3 runs to 16 residues. The CDR3: CTSSQDPGAKNTEAFF. DNA for the CDR3: TGCACCAGCAGCCAAGATCCCGGGGCAAAGAACACTGAAGCTTTCTTT.

V is TRBV18 and J is TRBJ2-3, with 7 bases aligning to TRBD1. J was trimmed by 2 bases and V by 3 bases; bases with no gene match: 5. This CDR3 comprises 15 residues. CDR1 is KGHSH, CDR2 LQKENI, per germline. In nucleotides, the CDR3 is TGTGCCAGCTCACCCCGGGACAGAGCCACAGATACGCAGTATTTT. Translation: CASSPRDRATDTQYF. Supplemented by reference TRBV18 and TRBJ2-3, the full variable domain reads NAGVMQNPRHLVRRRGQEARLRCSPMKGHSHVYWYRQLPEEGLKFMVYLQKENIIDESGMPKERFSAEFPKEGPSILRIQQVVRGDSAAYFCASSPRDRATDTQYFGPGTRLTVL.

The V call is TRBV18, the J call TRBJ2-1; D not resolved. This CDR3 contains 11 residues. CDR1 is KGHSH, CDR2 LQKENI, per germline. Trimming removed 3 bases at V and 5 bases at J, with 2 bases between. The CDR3 sequence: CASSPDNEQFF. Written as DNA, the CDR3 is TGTGCCAGCTCACCCGACAATGAGCAGTTCTTC.

The chain uses TRBV30 and TRBJ2-2, with 8 nucleotides matching TRBD1. Germline CDR1 is GTSNPN and CDR2 is SVGIG (reference sequence). V was pared by 2 bases and J by 7 bases, with 6 bases of the junction left unmatched. This CDR3 spans 14 amino acids. CDR3 region: CAWSIQGADGELFF. The CDR3 DNA is TGTGCCTGGAGTATCCAGGGGGCCGACGGGGAGCTGTTTTTT.